This T cell receptor (beta chain) was sequenced for a study of cytomegalovirus exposure and HLA in healthy donors. Primers included in the PCR were 60 Vbeta and 13 Jbeta primers. The method was immunoSEQ multiplex PCR; TCRdb's version includes in-frame clones alone and lacks a portion of them. Of under 150,000 clones in the sample, around 72% are singletons; the top ten hold around 4.2%. V was trimmed by 2 bases and J by 10 bases, leaving 15 bases between them. The germline gives CDR1 MNHEY, CDR2 SMNVEV (reference sequence). This CDR3 comprises 14 residues. This TCR came from a man in his fifties or sixties in good health and CMV-seropositive. V gene TRBV27 combines with J gene TRBJ2-1, with D maybe TRBD1 (6 bases). The sample comprised PBMCs. As DNA, the CDR3 is TGTGCCAGCAGTTTAAGGGGGATGGGGAACGAGCAGTTCTTC. It specifies CASSLRGMGNEQFF.